This T cell receptor beta chain was observed in a study of blood T cell repertoires in COVID-19. Sequencing used immunoSEQ multiplex PCR; TCRdb keeps in-frame clones, though not all of them. Of 250,000 or so clones in the sample, about four fifths were seen once. V lost 8 bases and J lost 1; bases outside the gene matches: 15. The CDR3 has 19 amino acids. Germline CDR1 is MNHEY and CDR2 is SMNVEV (reference sequence). The source material was peripheral blood. This rearrangement joins TRBV27 to TRBJ1-5; 12 bases are shared with TRBD1. The clonotype originates from a woman under 30 with acute or convalescent COVID-19. The CDR3 DNA follows: TGTGCCAGCGGGGGGGCCGGGACAGGGGGCGATTACAGCAATCAGCCCCAGCATTTT. Amino acid sequence: CASGGAGTGGDYSNQPQHF.